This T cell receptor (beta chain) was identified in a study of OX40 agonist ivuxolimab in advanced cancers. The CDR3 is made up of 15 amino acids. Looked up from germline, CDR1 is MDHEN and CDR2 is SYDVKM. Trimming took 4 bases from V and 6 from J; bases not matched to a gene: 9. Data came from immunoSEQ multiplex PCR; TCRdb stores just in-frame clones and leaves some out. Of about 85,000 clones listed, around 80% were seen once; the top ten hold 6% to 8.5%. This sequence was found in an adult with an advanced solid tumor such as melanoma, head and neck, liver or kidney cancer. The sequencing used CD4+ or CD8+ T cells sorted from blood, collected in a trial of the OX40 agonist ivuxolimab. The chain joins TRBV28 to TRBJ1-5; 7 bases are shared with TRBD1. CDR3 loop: CASSWNRGVVQPQHF. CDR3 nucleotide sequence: TGTGCCAGCAGTTGGAACAGGGGAGTAGTTCAGCCCCAGCATTTT.